Listed below are T cell receptor beta chains from one sample, sequenced in a study of vaccination and CD4 T cells after COVID-19. TCRdb itself ran the PCR reads through MiXCR, one entry per CDR3 protein. The sample lists roughly 15,000 distinct CDR3 sequences, more than 35% occurring once. Which antigens these TCRs recognize remains unknown. Sequences were obtained from CD4+ T cells from blood, cultured in vitro. The receptor source for this set is a human donor who had recovered from COVID-19. Each CDR3 is given with its conserved first and last residue. The D gene is left open where the match is weak. Only part of the rows carry a size: once, few, many, or a class if the clone is expanded.

d_gene	v_gene	abundance	j_gene	CDR3aa	CDR3nt
NA	TRBV20-1	few	TRBJ1-5	CSARQRGAGPGYPQHF	TGCAGTGCTAGACAACGGGGGGCAGGTCCCGGGTATCCCCAGCATTTT
TRBD2	TRBV6-5	NA	TRBJ2-5	CASSSTGTSRFEETQYF	TGTGCCAGCAGTTCAACAGGGACTAGCAGGTTTGAGGAGACCCAGTACTTC
TRBD1	TRBV7-9	few	TRBJ2-2	CASSRLSGGRGTGELFF	TGTGCCAGCAGCCGACTCTCAGGGGGCCGGGGGACCGGGGAGCTGTTTTTT
NA	TRBV5-1	NA	TRBJ2-2	CASSPGIRPNTGELFF	TGCGCCAGCAGCCCCGGGATTCGCCCGAACACCGGGGAGCTGTTTTTT
NA	TRBV11-2	NA	TRBJ1-6	CASSPSRSPLHF	TGTGCCAGCAGCCCTAGCCGTTCACCCCTCCACTTT
NA	TRBV10-3	once	TRBJ2-5	CAISDYGGTTPTRETQYF	TGTGCCATCAGTGATTATGGTGGGACCACCCCAACCCGGGAGACCCAGTACTTC
TRBD1	TRBV7-9	NA	TRBJ2-2	CASSLGDDRGRPGGELFF	TGTGCCAGCAGCTTAGGGGACGACAGGGGAAGGCCGGGCGGGGAGCTGTTTTTT
NA	TRBV12-3/TRBV12-4	NA	TRBJ1-5	CASSEWGTGNQPQHF	TGTGCCAGCAGTGAATGGGGTACGGGCAATCAGCCCCAGCATTTT
NA	TRBV18	NA	TRBJ1-5	CASSPEDGNQPQHF	TGTGCCAGCTCACCAGAGGATGGCAATCAGCCCCAGCATTTT
NA	TRBV6-1	few	TRBJ1-4	CASSEAHRRSEKLFF	TGTGCCAGCAGTGAAGCTCACCGGCGGAGCGAAAAACTGTTTTTT
NA	TRBV7-9	few	TRBJ1-3	CASSLTPSSGNTIYF	TGTGCCAGCAGCCTAACTCCCAGCTCTGGAAACACCATATATTTT
TRBD2	TRBV12-3/TRBV12-4	NA	TRBJ2-1	CASSSPSGSGRYEQFF	TGTGCCAGCAGTTCTCCTAGCGGGTCTGGGAGGTATGAGCAGTTCTTC
TRBD1	TRBV6-1	NA	TRBJ2-7	CASSRGHYEQYF	TGTGCCAGCAGTAGGGGGCACTACGAGCAGTACTTC
TRBD1	TRBV6-1	NA	TRBJ2-2	CASSATGGTGELFF	TGTGCCAGCAGTGCCACAGGGGGAACCGGGGAGCTGTTTTTT
TRBD1	TRBV25-1	NA	TRBJ1-4	CASSESGTGNEKLFF	TGTGCCAGCAGTGAATCTGGGACAGGAAATGAAAAACTGTTTTTT
NA	TRBV7-9	few	TRBJ1-6	CASSLRDSPLHF	TGTGCCAGCAGCCTCAGGGATTCACCCCTCCACTTT
TRBD1	TRBV15	NA	TRBJ1-5	CATSRDGQGDNQPQHF	TGTGCCACCAGCAGAGATGGGCAGGGGGACAATCAGCCCCAGCATTTT
TRBD1	TRBV5-1	NA	TRBJ2-2	CASSWAGQGAAGELFF	TGCGCCAGCAGCTGGGCTGGACAGGGGGCTGCCGGGGAGCTGTTTTTT
TRBD2	TRBV9	NA	TRBJ2-1	CASSGSGMFNEQFF	TGTGCCAGCAGCGGTAGCGGGATGTTCAATGAGCAGTTCTTC
NA	TRBV2	NA	TRBJ1-1	CASSEQEGTEAFF	TGTGCCAGCAGTGAGCAGGAGGGCACTGAAGCTTTCTTT
TRBD1	TRBV11-2	NA	TRBJ2-7	CASSTHRDRGRYEQYF	TGTGCCAGCAGCACGCACCGGGACAGGGGCCGCTACGAGCAGTACTTC
NA	TRBV20-1	few	TRBJ1-6	CSARDLANSPLHF	TGCAGTGCTAGGGATTTAGCCAATTCACCCCTCCACTTT
TRBD1	TRBV5-4	NA	TRBJ2-5	CASSPTGDSSQETQYF	TGTGCCAGCAGCCCGACCGGGGACAGTTCACAAGAGACCCAGTACTTC
TRBD1	TRBV6-5	NA	TRBJ1-2	CASSYTRTGGSYGYTF	TGTGCCAGCAGTTACACGCGGACAGGGGGCAGCTATGGCTACACCTTC
NA	TRBV20-1	few	TRBJ1-6	CSARVPVAGRDSPLHF	TGCAGTGCTAGAGTCCCCGTGGCAGGGAGGGATTCACCCCTCCACTTT
NA	TRBV25-1	NA	TRBJ2-7	CASSKIYEQYF	TGTGCCAGCAGTAAGATCTACGAGCAGTACTTC
NA	TRBV2	NA	TRBJ2-3	CASTSADTQYF	TGTGCCAGCACTAGCGCAGATACGCAGTATTTT
TRBD1	TRBV11-2	NA	TRBJ1-3	CASSLARGQRNTIYF	TGTGCCAGCAGCTTAGCGAGGGGACAGCGAAACACCATATATTTT
TRBD1	TRBV12-3/TRBV12-4	NA	TRBJ2-7	CASRPGRDRDIYEQYF	TGTGCCAGCAGACCCGGCCGGGACAGGGACATCTACGAGCAGTACTTC
TRBD2	TRBV2	few	TRBJ2-5	CASRAGGVQETQYF	TGTGCCAGCAGAGCGGGGGGGGTTCAAGAGACCCAGTACTTC
TRBD2	TRBV2	NA	TRBJ2-4	CASSGIAGVGNIQYF	TGTGCCAGCAGTGGGATAGCGGGGGTGGGGAACATTCAGTACTTC
NA	TRBV20-1	NA	TRBJ2-3	CSALKGASGTDTQYF	TGCAGTGCCCTTAAAGGGGCTAGCGGCACAGATACGCAGTATTTT
TRBD2	TRBV20-1	NA	TRBJ2-5	CSASWGSGNQETQYF	TGCAGTGCTAGTTGGGGTAGCGGGAATCAAGAGACCCAGTACTTC
NA	TRBV4-1	NA	TRBJ2-7	CASSQWGTYEQYF	TGCGCCAGCAGCCAGTGGGGTACCTACGAGCAGTACTTC
TRBD1	TRBV10-1	once	TRBJ2-7	CASMKRQGLGGATYEQYF	TGCGCCAGCATGAAGCGACAGGGGCTTGGGGGAGCGACCTACGAGCAGTACTTC
NA	TRBV6-2/TRBV6-3	few	TRBJ1-5	CASSYDGTRSNQPQHF	TGTGCCAGCAGTTACGACGGGACACGTAGCAATCAGCCCCAGCATTTT
NA	TRBV7-8	NA	TRBJ1-4	CASSFRAATNEKLFF	TGTGCCAGCAGCTTCAGGGCGGCAACTAATGAAAAACTGTTTTTT
NA	TRBV7-2	NA	TRBJ2-3	CASSPRWGTDTQYF	TGTGCCAGCAGCCCTCGCTGGGGGACAGATACGCAGTATTTT
NA	TRBV18	few	TRBJ1-1	CASSPRGGNAEAFF	TGTGCCAGCTCACCAAGGGGAGGGAACGCTGAAGCTTTCTTT
NA	TRBV27	few	TRBJ1-5	CASSFRREQPQHF	TGTGCCAGCAGTTTTCGACGGGAACAGCCCCAGCATTTT
NA	TRBV5-4	NA	TRBJ2-6	CASSFIRSGANVLTF	TGTGCCAGCAGCTTTATACGCTCTGGGGCCAACGTCCTGACTTTC
NA	TRBV15	NA	TRBJ1-2	CATSRDGGYGYTF	TGTGCCACCAGCAGAGATGGAGGGTATGGCTACACCTTC
TRBD2	TRBV5-8	NA	TRBJ2-3	CASSLGLASTDTQYF	TGTGCCAGCAGCTTGGGACTAGCCAGCACAGATACGCAGTATTTT
NA	TRBV11-3	NA	TRBJ2-2	CASSFTIWLGGPLNTGELFF	TGTGCCAGCAGCTTCACCATATGGTTAGGGGGACCCCTCAACACCGGGGAGCTGTTTTTT
TRBD1	TRBV4-1	few	TRBJ1-6	CASSEGRGHSYNSPLHF	TGCGCCAGCAGCGAAGGCAGGGGGCACTCCTATAATTCACCCCTCCACTTT
NA	TRBV11-3	few	TRBJ1-5	CASSSTIHGAQHF	TGTGCCAGCAGCTCTACCATTCATGGGGCCCAGCATTTT
TRBD2	TRBV2	NA	TRBJ2-1	CASSSGGLSYNEQFF	TGTGCCAGCAGTAGCGGGGGCCTCTCCTACAATGAGCAGTTCTTC
TRBD2	TRBV24-1	NA	TRBJ2-3	CATSDPTSGGPDTQYF	TGTGCCACCAGTGACCCCACTAGCGGGGGGCCAGATACGCAGTATTTT
TRBD1	TRBV6-5	NA	TRBJ1-2	CASSYSGTGGLKGGYTF	TGTGCCAGCAGTTACTCCGGGACAGGGGGCCTAAAAGGGGGCTACACCTTC
TRBD1	TRBV27	few	TRBJ1-6	CASSFFRDRARGSPLHF	TGTGCCAGCAGTTTCTTCCGGGACAGGGCCCGGGGTTCACCCCTCCACTTT
NA	TRBV4-1	NA	TRBJ1-1	CASSRGASTEAFF	TGCGCCAGCAGCCGGGGGGCGAGCACTGAAGCTTTCTTT
NA	TRBV5-6	NA	TRBJ1-5	CASSPGPTSNQPQHF	TGTGCCAGCAGCCCGGGACCTACTAGCAATCAGCCCCAGCATTTT
NA	TRBV10-3	few	TRBJ1-1	CAISEVNTEAFF	TGTGCCATCAGTGAAGTGAACACTGAAGCTTTCTTT
NA	TRBV30	few	TRBJ1-3	CAWSGRSRGNTIYF	TGTGCCTGGAGTGGGCGTTCCCGGGGAAACACCATATATTTT
NA	TRBV7-2	NA	TRBJ1-6	CASSLDIPPLHF	TGTGCCAGCAGCCTGGACATACCACCCCTCCACTTT
NA	TRBV18	NA	TRBJ1-1	CASSPQNSMNTEAFF	TGTGCCAGCTCACCACAAAACAGCATGAACACTGAAGCTTTCTTT
NA	TRBV15	NA	TRBJ1-1	CATSLRPSNTEAFF	TGTGCCACCAGCTTAAGACCGTCGAACACTGAAGCTTTCTTT